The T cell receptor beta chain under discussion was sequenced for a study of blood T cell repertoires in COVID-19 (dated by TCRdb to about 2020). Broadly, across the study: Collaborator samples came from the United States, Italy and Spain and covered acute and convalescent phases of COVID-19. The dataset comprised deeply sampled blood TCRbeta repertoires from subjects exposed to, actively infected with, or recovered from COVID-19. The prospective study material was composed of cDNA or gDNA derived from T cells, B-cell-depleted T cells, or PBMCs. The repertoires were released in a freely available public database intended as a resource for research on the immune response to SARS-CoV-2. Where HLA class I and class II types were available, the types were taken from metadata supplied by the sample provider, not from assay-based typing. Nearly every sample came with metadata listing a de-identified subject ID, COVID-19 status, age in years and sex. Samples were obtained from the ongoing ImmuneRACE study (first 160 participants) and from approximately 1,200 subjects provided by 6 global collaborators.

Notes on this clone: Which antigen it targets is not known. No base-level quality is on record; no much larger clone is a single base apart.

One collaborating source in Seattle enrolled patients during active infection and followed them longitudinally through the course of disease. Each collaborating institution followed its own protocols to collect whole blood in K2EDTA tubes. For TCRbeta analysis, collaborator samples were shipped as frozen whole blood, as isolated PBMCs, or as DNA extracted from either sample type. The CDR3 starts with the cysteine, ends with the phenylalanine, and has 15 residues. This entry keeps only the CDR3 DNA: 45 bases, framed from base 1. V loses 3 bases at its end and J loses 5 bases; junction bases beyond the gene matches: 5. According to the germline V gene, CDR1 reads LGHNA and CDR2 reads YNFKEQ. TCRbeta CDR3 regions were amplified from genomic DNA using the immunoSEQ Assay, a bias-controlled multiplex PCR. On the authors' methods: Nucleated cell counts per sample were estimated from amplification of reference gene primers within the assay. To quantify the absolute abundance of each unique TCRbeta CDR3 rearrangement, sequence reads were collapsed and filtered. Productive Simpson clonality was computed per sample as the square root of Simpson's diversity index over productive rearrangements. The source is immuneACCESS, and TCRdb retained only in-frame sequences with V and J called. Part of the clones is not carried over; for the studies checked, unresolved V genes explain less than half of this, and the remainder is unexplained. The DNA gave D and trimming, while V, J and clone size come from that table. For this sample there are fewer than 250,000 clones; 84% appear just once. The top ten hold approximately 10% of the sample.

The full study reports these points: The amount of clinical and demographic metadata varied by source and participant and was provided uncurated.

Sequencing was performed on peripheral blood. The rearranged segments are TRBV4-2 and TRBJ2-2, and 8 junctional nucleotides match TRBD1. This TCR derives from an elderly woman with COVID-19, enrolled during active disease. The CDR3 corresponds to CASSQDRARTGELFF. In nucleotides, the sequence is TGTGCCAGCAGCCAGGACAGGGCCCGTACCGGGGAGCTGTTTTTT.